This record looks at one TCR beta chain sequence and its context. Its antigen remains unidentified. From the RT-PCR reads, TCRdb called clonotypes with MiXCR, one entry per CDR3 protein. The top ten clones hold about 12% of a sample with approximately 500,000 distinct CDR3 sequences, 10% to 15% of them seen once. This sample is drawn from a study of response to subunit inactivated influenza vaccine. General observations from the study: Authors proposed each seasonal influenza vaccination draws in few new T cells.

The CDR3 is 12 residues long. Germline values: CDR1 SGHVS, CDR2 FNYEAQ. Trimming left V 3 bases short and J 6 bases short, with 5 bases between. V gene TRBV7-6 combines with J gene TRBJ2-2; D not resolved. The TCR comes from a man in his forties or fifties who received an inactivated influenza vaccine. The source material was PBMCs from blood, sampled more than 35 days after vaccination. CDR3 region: CASSFPAGELFF. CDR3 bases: TGTGCCAGCAGCTTCCCGGCCGGGGAGCTGTTTTTT.